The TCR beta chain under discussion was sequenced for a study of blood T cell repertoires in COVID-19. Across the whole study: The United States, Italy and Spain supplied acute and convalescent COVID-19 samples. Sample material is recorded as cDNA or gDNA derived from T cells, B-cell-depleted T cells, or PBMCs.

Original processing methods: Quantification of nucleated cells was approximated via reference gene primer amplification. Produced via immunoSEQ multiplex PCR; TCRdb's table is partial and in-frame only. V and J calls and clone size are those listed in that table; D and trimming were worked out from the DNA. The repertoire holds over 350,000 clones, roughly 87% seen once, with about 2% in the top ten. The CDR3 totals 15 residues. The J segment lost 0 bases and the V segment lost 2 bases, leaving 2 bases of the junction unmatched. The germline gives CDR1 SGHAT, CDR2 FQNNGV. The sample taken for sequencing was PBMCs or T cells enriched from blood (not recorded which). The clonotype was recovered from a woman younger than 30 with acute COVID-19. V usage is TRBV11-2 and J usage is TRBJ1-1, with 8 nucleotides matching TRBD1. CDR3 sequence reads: CASSLIQGVNTEAFF. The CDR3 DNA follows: TGTGCCAGCAGCTTAATACAGGGGGTGAACACTGAAGCTTTCTTT.